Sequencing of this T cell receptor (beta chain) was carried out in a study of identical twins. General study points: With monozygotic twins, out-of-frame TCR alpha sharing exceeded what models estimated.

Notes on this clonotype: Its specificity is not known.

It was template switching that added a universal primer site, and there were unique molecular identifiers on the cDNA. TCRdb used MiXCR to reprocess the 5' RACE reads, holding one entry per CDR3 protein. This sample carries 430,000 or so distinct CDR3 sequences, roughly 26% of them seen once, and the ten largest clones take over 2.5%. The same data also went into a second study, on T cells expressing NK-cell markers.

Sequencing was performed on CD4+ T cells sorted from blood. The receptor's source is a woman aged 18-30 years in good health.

This chain's CDR3 is CSARGSLPYEQYF. The CDR3 nucleotides read TGCAGTGCTAGAGGGAGCCTCCCCTACGAGCAGTACTTC. The chain carries TRBV20-1 and TRBJ2-7; D gene ambiguous. CDR1 and CDR2 from the germline V gene are DFQATT and SNEGSKA (reference sequence). V lost 1 base to trimming and J lost 2 bases, with 9 bases between them. This CDR3 is 13 amino acids long.